The 29 T cell receptor beta chains below come from one sample, sequenced in a study of tumor and adjacent non-tumor tissue in lung cancer. This sample's RNA came from whole unsorted tissue. A modified ARM-PCR protocol with three rounds of nested PCR amplified TCRbeta. TCRdb redid the calling of the multiplex PCR reads with MiXCR, one entry per CDR3 protein. This sample has approximately 76,000 distinct CDR3 sequences, with under 70% found just once. Material: lung tumor tissue. All receptors derive from a woman between 70 and 85 years old with non-small cell lung cancer.

This clonotype was seen only a few times. The chain couples TRBV5-1 to TRBJ2-2; tentative D call: TRBD2 (6 bases). The CDR3 contains 16 residues. V shed 7 bases and J shed 1 base, with 17 bases lying between them. Germline V gene data show CDR1 as SGHRS and CDR2 as YFSETQ. The DNA of the CDR3 is TGCGCCAGCGCGGGGACCGGGACTGGGAACACCGGGGAGCTGTTTTTT. Encoded protein: CASAGTGTGNTGELFF.

With regard to this clonotype: A junction end diverges from the germline sequence, so it may reflect a read error. CDR3 region: CPSSLLRTDTQYF. In DNA form, the CDR3 reads TGTCCCAGCAGTCTCTTAAGGACAGATACGCAGTATTTT. The genes are TRBV11-2 and TRBJ2-3; D uncertain. The germline V gene has CDR1 SGHAT and CDR2 FQNNGV. This CDR3 has 13 residues.

There are a few counts of this clonotype. Since the CDR3 does not end with the conserved phenylalanine or tryptophan, this likely comes from a read error. No DNA is shown, since the ends of the CDR3 on it are uncertain; the CDR3 is the one TCRdb lists. This rearrangement joins TRBV11-1 to TRBJ1-2. Germline CDR1 is SGHAT and CDR2 is FQDESV (reference sequence). The CDR3 spans 14 amino acids, including both terminal residues. CDR3 loop: CASSHSVVGYGYII.

This clonotype was seen a few times. No conserved phenylalanine or tryptophan ends this CDR3, so it is likely a read error. The chain carries TRBV20-1 and TRBJ2-7; D tentatively reads TRBD1 or TRBD2 (7 bases each). The V gene's germline CDR1 is DFQATT and CDR2 SNEGSKA (reference sequence). CDR3 size: 14 residues. DNA for the CDR3: TGCAGCGGTCTCAGGGGGGGGAATCCCTACGAGCAGTACTCC. Translation gives CSGLRGGNPYEQYS.

Comment on this clonotype: This is likely a read error, given that the CDR3 carries no conserved phenylalanine or tryptophan at its end. The gene calls are TRBV6-5 and TRBJ1-6; TRBD1 might be the D (5 bases). V was clipped by 2 bases and J by 7 bases, with 21 bases between them. Per germline, CDR1 MNHEY and CDR2 SVGAGI. The CDR3 has 18 amino acids. This chain's CDR3 is CASSYRSPRQRKNSPLHL. For the CDR3, the DNA is TGTGCCAGCAGTTACCGTTCCCCTAGACAGCGGAAGAATTCACCCCTCCACTTA.

Regarding this clonotype: Sequence at one end of the junction differs from germline and may be a read error. This chain connects TRBV29-1 to TRBJ1-1; the D is unclear. CDR1 and CDR2 (germline): SQVTM, ANQGSEA. The CDR3 has 14 residues. The CDR3 bases are TGTAGCGTTGAAACGATGTTCAGGAACACTGAAGCTTTCTTT. Its protein product is CSVETMFRNTEAFF.

The chain combines TRBV12-3 or TRBV12-4 with TRBJ2-1; TRBD2 matches 8 bases. V lost 5 bases and J lost 7; bases outside the gene matches: 10. The CDR3 length is 15 residues. The CDR3: CASSLGAGGINEQFF. Written as DNA, the CDR3 is TGTGCCAGCAGTCTAGGTGCGGGGGGCATTAATGAGCAGTTCTTC.

To note about this clonotype: Here the CDR3 omits its conserved ending phenylalanine or tryptophan, so a read error is the likely source. No DNA is shown, since the ends of the CDR3 on it are uncertain; the CDR3 is the one TCRdb lists. The rearrangement joins TRBV6-5 to TRBJ2-1; the D call TRBD2 from the table was never checked on the DNA. The germline CDR1 and CDR2 sequences are MNHEY and SVGAGI. The CDR3 is 16 amino acids in total, end residues counted. The CDR3 loop is CASQRSPSGESKEQLS.

The chain has TRBV6-1 and TRBJ1-5; D gene unclear. CDR1 and CDR2 from the germline V gene are MNHNS and SASEGT. Deletions cut 3 bases from V and 6 bases from J, with 9 bases between. This CDR3 has 13 residues. The chain's CDR3 is CASSDVYRQPQHF. CDR3 in DNA: TGTGCCAGCAGTGACGTCTACCGTCAGCCCCAGCATTTT.

This clonotype was seen once. This may arise from a read error, as a much more abundant clone is one base away. The V gene is TRBV30, the J gene TRBJ1-6; D is ambiguous. The ends were cut back, 2 bases at V and 8 bases at J, with 13 bases in the middle. The CDR3 is made up of 14 amino acids. Germline CDR1 GTSNPN, CDR2 SVGIG (reference sequence). CDR3 residues: CAWSLPGRYSPLHF. DNA for the CDR3: TGTGCCTGGAGTTTACCAGGACGGTATTCACCCCTCCACTTT.

This clonotype was seen repeatedly, ten times or more. The V gene is TRBV6-1, the J gene TRBJ2-1; D assignment may be TRBD1 or TRBD2 (6 bases each). The V and J ends lost 7 bases and 3 bases respectively, with 19 bases between them. The length of the CDR3 is 16 residues. Germline CDR1 reads MNHNS; CDR2 reads SASEGT. CDR3 bases: TGTGCCAGCAAAGACGGGGGCTCGAAGGGCTACAATGAGCAGTTCTTC. This encodes CASKDGGSKGYNEQFF.

The chain joins TRBV28 to TRBJ2-7; tentative D call: TRBD2 (7 bases). The V end was cut by 5 bases, the J end by 6 bases, with 26 bases between. The CDR3 sequence is 17 residues long. Germline loops: CDR1 MDHEN, CDR2 SYDVKM. CDR3 protein: CASSATRGRALLIEQYF. In DNA, the CDR3 is TGTGCCAGCAGTGCCACTAGGGGGAGGGCCCTTTTGATCGAGCAGTACTTC.

The V and J genes are TRBV11-3 and TRBJ1-1; D is perhaps TRBD1 (5 bases). CDR1 and CDR2 from the germline V gene are SGHNT and YENEEA. V lost 9 bases and J lost 1, with 21 bases in between. CDR3 length: 16 amino acids. The CDR3 nucleotides read TGTGCCAGTAGCCCTAGCCCCCAACAGGCGAACACTGAAGCTTTCTTT. Translated: CASSPSPQQANTEAFF.

This clonotype was detected many times. The chain carries TRBV6-4 and TRBJ2-3, with 9 bases lining up with TRBD2. V shed 5 bases and J 10 bases; nucleotides not matched to a gene: 7. The length of the CDR3 is 13 residues. Germline-derived CDR1 and CDR2 are MRHNA and SNTAGT. The CDR3 sequence: CASSLSEREAQYF. Here the CDR3 DNA reads TGTGCCAGCAGTCTTAGTGAGCGGGAGGCGCAGTATTTT.

The V call is TRBV29-1, the J call TRBJ1-2; tentatively, D is TRBD1 (6 bases). Germline V gene lookup returns CDR1 SQVTM and CDR2 ANQGSEA. There are 12 residues in the CDR3. V was shortened by 5 bases and J by 7 bases, with 14 bases between the two germline ends. DNA for the CDR3: TGCAGCGTTTGGTCAGGGGCCGGTGGCTACACCTTC. This codes for CSVWSGAGGYTF.

This clonotype was counted a single time. This likely comes from a read error, as the CDR3 has no conserved phenylalanine or tryptophan at its end. The V call is TRBV10-2, the J call TRBJ2-2; 7 nucleotides line up with TRBD2. The CDR3 spans 15 residues. The germline CDR1 and CDR2 sequences are WSHSY and SAAADI. CDR3 sequence reads: CANSERTSYTGELFI. In DNA form, the CDR3 reads TGCGCCAACAGTGAACGGACTAGTTACACCGGGGAACTGTTTATT.

In the case of this clonotype: The CDR3 ends on some other residue instead of the conserved phenylalanine or tryptophan, so this is likely a read error. V gene TRBV6-1 combines with J gene TRBJ2-4; 7 bases match TRBD2. Germline CDR1 reads MNHNS; CDR2 reads SASEGT. The CDR3 spans 16 residues. The CDR3 region has the DNA TGTACCAGCAGTGAAGTGGAGTTTGGGCGGGGGAACATTCAGTACCTC. Amino acids: CTSSEVEFGRGNIQYL.

Concerning this clonotype itself: Germline and junction disagree at one end, which may indicate a read error. The chain employs TRBV4-2 and TRBJ2-7; 10 bases map to TRBD2. Germline CDR1 and CDR2: LGHNA and YNFKEQ. The CDR3 sequence is 22 residues long. In DNA, the CDR3 is TGTGCCAGCAGCCAAGTTTTCATCAGACTACTAGCGGGATTACCGAGCTCATACGAGCACTACTTC. It translates to CASSQVFIRLLAGLPSSYEHYF.

As for this clonotype: The junction differs from germline at one of its ends, possibly a read error. The J gene is TRBJ2-3, the V gene TRBV6-5; D may be TRBD1 (6 bases). This CDR3 has 14 amino acids. Germline V CDR1 and CDR2: MNHEY, SVGAGI. The CDR3 coding sequence is TGTGCCAGCAGTAGAGGGGGTAGCACAGATACACAGAATTTT. Translating gives CASSRGGSTDTQNF.

Comment on this clonotype: A junction end diverges from the germline sequence, so it may reflect a read error. The V gene is TRBV6-5, the J gene TRBJ1-1; tentative D call: TRBD1 (5 bases). The CDR3 covers 14 residues. Germline loops: CDR1 MNHEY, CDR2 SVGAGI. The CDR3 protein is CASSRRVSDTEASF. The CDR3 bases are TGTGCCAGCAGTCGCAGGGTGTCGGACACTGAAGCTTCCTTT.

Points on this clonotype: One end of the junction fails to match germline, which may point to a read error. The J gene is TRBJ2-1, the V gene TRBV29-1; TRBD2 matches at 9 bases. The CDR3 runs to 14 residues. Germline values: CDR1 SQVTM, CDR2 ANQGSEA. The CDR3 here is CSVVLAGKDTERFF. In nucleotides, the CDR3 is TGCAGCGTTGTTCTAGCGGGGAAAGACACTGAGCGGTTCTTC.

The chain is built from TRBV19 and TRBJ2-7, with TRBD2 matching over 8 bases. This CDR3 comprises 15 residues. CDR1 is LNHDA, CDR2 SQIVND, per germline (reference sequence). V shed 5 bases and J 3 bases; nucleotides not matched to a gene: 9. CDR3 residues: CASSFGKREFYEQYF. CDR3 coding DNA: TGTGCCAGTAGTTTCGGCAAGCGGGAGTTCTACGAGCAGTACTTC.

To note about this clonotype: This may come from a read error, since a much larger clone is one base off. This chain connects TRBV20-1 to TRBJ2-5, with a tentative D call TRBD1 (6 bases). Germline V lookup: CDR1 DFQATT, CDR2 SNEGSKA (reference sequence). V lost 7 bases, J lost 5 bases, and 17 bases lay in between. CDR3 length equals 13 residues. The CDR3 DNA is TGCAGTGTCCGGAATACAGGGTTGGAGACCCAGTACTTC. Its protein product is CSVRNTGLETQYF.

In the case of this clonotype: Germline is not matched at one junction end, which may reflect a read error. This rearrangement joins TRBV14 to TRBJ2-4; 7 nucleotides match TRBD2. Germline V gene lookup returns CDR1 SGHDN and CDR2 FVKESK. The CDR3 loop spans 16 amino acids. CDR3 coding DNA: TGTGCCAGCAGTCAAGACGGGGGGATTGCCAAAAACATTCAGTACTTC. Translated: CASSQDGGIAKNIQYF.

This clonotype has only one observation. This chain connects TRBV5-1 to TRBJ2-7; a weak D match, TRBD2 (6 bases). Germline V lookup: CDR1 SGHRS, CDR2 YFSETQ. V lost 8 bases and J lost 7, with 13 bases in between. The CDR3 runs 11 residues. The CDR3 is CARGTSQEQYF. In nucleotides, the CDR3 is TGCGCCAGGGGGACTTCGCAAGAGCAGTACTTC.

This clonotype was seen many times. The rearrangement joins TRBV28 to TRBJ2-5; a weak D match, TRBD1 (6 bases). Trimming pared 6 bases from V and 2 bases from J, leaving 7 bases between. The germline V gene encodes CDR1 MDHEN and CDR2 SYDVKM. This CDR3 contains 12 residues. The CDR3 nucleotides are TGTGCCAGCAGAGGACAGCAAGAGACCCAGTACTTC. It yields the protein CASRGQQETQYF.

This rearrangement joins TRBV12-3 or TRBV12-4 to TRBJ2-5, with TRBD2 matching over 9 bases. This CDR3 is built from 16 residues. The V segment lost 3 bases and the J segment 5 bases; nucleotides outside the gene matches: 10. The CDR3 coding sequence is TGTGCCAGCAGTTTGACTAGCGGAAGACTACAGGAGACCCAGTACTTC. Translation gives CASSLTSGRLQETQYF.

The chain couples TRBV6-5 to TRBJ1-1, with 7 bases fitting TRBD1. The germline CDR1 and CDR2 sequences are MNHEY and SVGAGI. The CDR3 is 17 residues long. Trimming removed 6 bases from V and 3 bases from J; junction bases left unmatched: 16. CDR3 coding DNA: TGTGCCAGCAGACCAACAACAGGGGAACGTTGGGACACTGAAGCTTTCTTT. This sequence encodes CASRPTTGERWDTEAFF.

A word on this clonotype: An end of the junction does not agree with germline; a read error may underlie this. The V gene is TRBV28, the J gene TRBJ2-7; 8 bases are a match to TRBD2. CDR3 size: 16 residues. Germline V gives CDR1 MDHEN, CDR2 SYDVKM. The CDR3 spells CASSPYLAGTGYELYF. CDR3 coding DNA: TGTGCTAGCAGTCCGTATTTAGCGGGAACGGGCTACGAGCTGTACTTC.